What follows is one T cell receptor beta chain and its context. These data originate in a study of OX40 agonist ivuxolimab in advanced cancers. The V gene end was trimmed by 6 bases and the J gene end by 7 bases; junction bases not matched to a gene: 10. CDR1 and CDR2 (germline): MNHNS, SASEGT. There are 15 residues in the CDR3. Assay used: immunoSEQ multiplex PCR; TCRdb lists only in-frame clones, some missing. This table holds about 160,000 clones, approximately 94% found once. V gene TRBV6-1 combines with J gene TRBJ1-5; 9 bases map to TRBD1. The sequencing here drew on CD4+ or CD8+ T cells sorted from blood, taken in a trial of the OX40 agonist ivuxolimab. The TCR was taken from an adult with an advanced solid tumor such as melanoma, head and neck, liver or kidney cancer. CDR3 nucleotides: TGTGCCAGCAGGGAGTACAGGGGGCCGGGACAGCCCCAGCATTTT. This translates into CASREYRGPGQPQHF.